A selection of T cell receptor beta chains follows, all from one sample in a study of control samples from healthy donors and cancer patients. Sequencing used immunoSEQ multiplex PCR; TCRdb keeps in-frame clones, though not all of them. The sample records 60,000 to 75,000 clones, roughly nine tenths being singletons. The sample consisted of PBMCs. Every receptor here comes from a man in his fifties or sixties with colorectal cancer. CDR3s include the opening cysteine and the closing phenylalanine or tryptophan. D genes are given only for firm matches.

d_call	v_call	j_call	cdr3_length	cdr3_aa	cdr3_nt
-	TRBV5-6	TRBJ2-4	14	CASRLTGRQNIQYF	TGTGCCAGCAGACTGACCGGCCGACAAAACATTCAGTACTTC
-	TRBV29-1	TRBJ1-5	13	CSVGRSPDQPQHF	TGCAGCGTTGGACGGAGCCCCGATCAGCCCCAGCATTTT
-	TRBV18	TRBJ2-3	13	CASSLGGTDTQYF	TGTGCCAGCTCTCTGGGGGGCACAGATACGCAGTATTTT
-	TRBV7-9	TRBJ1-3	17	CASSLVQGTLSGNTIYF	TGTGCCAGCAGCTTAGTGCAGGGGACCCTCTCTGGAAACACCATATATTTT
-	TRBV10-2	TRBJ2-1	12	CASSEWANEQFF	TGCGCCAGCAGTGAGTGGGCGAATGAGCAGTTCTTC
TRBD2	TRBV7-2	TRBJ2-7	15	CASTPTTSGVYEQYF	TGTGCCAGCACCCCCACCACTAGCGGCGTCTACGAGCAGTACTTC
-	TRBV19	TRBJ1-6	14	CASSIGQMNSPLHF	TGTGCCAGTAGTATAGGGCAGATGAATTCACCCCTCCACTTT
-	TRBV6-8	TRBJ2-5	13	CASRLPGGETQYF	TGTGCCAGCAGACTCCCAGGGGGGGAGACCCAGTACTTC
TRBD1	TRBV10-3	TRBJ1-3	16	CATSEPGTGAGNTIYF	TGTGCCACCAGTGAGCCGGGGACAGGTGCTGGAAACACCATATATTTT
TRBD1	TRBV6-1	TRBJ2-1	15	CASSEPGQGGLEQFF	TGTGCCAGCAGTGAGCCGGGACAGGGGGGACTTGAGCAGTTCTTC
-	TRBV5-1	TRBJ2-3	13	CASSSSGQGTQYF	TGCGCCAGCAGCTCCTCAGGGCAGGGAACGCAGTATTTT